What follows are 9 T cell receptor beta chains derived from one specimen sequenced in a study of T cell responses to AZD1222 COVID-19 vaccine. Here immunoSEQ multiplex PCR was the method, and the copy in TCRdb shows in-frame clones only, minus some. The table shows some 140,000 clones, with approximately 90% occurring only once. Source: peripheral blood, taken on day 0 of AZD1222 vaccination. Receptors originate from an adult in good health.

The CDR3 nucleotides read TGCGCCAGCAGCTTGGTTGGGGTGGGCCAGCTAATGAATGAGCAGTTCTTC. This codes for CASSLVGVGQLMNEQFF. The chain employs TRBV5-1 and TRBJ2-1, with D uncertain. The V and J ends lost 0 bases and 7 bases respectively, with 20 bases between them. This CDR3 comprises 17 residues. CDR1 is SGHRS, CDR2 YFSETQ, per germline.

A few counts support this clone. The chain joins TRBV7-9 to TRBJ2-5; 10 bases match TRBD2. Germline V CDR1 and CDR2: SEHNR, FQNEAQ (reference sequence). The CDR3 loop spans 15 amino acids. V lost 8 bases and J lost 5; bases outside the gene matches: 11. CDR3 region: CASEEAGGPWETQYF. DNA for the CDR3: TGTGCCAGCGAGGAAGCGGGAGGGCCTTGGGAGACCCAGTACTTC.

J is TRBJ1-5 and V is TRBV5-1, with 7 nucleotides matching TRBD1. Germline CDR1 is SGHRS and CDR2 is YFSETQ. The junction had 11 bases not matched to a gene; V was cut back by 2 bases and J by 6 bases. There are 16 residues in the CDR3. CDR3 loop: CASSLLPGQGGQPQHF. CDR3 coding DNA: TGCGCCAGCAGCTTACTACCGGGGCAGGGGGGTCAGCCCCAGCATTTT. Full variable domain (rest looked up from reference TRBV5-1 and TRBJ1-5): KAGVTQTPRYLIKTRGQQVTLSCSPISGHRSVSWYQQTPGQGLQFLFEYFSETQRNKGNFPGRFSGRQFSNSRSEMNVSTLELGDSALYLCASSLLPGQGGQPQHFGDGTRLSIL.

The sample holds many counts of this clone. This chain uses TRBV14 with TRBJ2-7, with a tentative D call TRBD2 (5 bases). Trimming cost V 1 base and J 2 bases, with 9 bases left between them. Germline V gene data show CDR1 as SGHDN and CDR2 as FVKESK. The CDR3 has 14 amino acids. CDR3 in DNA: TGTGCCAGCAGCCAAGGGAGAGCGGCCTACGAGCAGTACTTC. Protein product: CASSQGRAAYEQYF. Full variable domain (missing parts from reference TRBV14 and TRBJ2-7): EAGVTQFPSHSVIEKGQTVTLRCDPISGHDNLYWYRRVMGKEIKFLLHFVKESKQDESGMPNNRFLAERTGGTYSTLKVQPAELEDSGVYFCASSQGRAAYEQYFGPGTRLTVT.

Ten or more counts support this clone. The rearrangement joins TRBV28 to TRBJ1-1; no clear D. Trimming pared 10 bases from V and 3 bases from J, leaving 15 bases between. Per the germline V gene, CDR1 is MDHEN and CDR2 is SYDVKM. This CDR3 comprises 13 residues. This CDR3 reads CATINHGDTEAFF. For the CDR3, the DNA is TGTGCCACTATAAATCATGGGGACACTGAAGCTTTCTTT.

J is TRBJ1-3 and V is TRBV5-6; D gene unclear. Trimming stripped 4 bases from V and 1 base from J, with 9 bases between. CDR1 SGHDT and CDR2 YYEEEE come from the germline V gene. The CDR3 has 14 amino acids. The CDR3 reads CASSIMRSGNTIYF. The CDR3 nucleotides read TGTGCCAGCAGCATTATGAGGTCTGGAAACACCATATATTTT.

The genes are TRBV27 and TRBJ2-1; the match to TRBD2 covers 13 bases. J was trimmed by 8 bases and V by 0 bases; bases with no gene match: 1. The CDR3 extends over 15 amino acids. CDR1 and CDR2 (germline): MNHEY, SMNVEV (reference sequence). The CDR3 coding sequence is TGTGCCAGCAGTTTATCGGGACTAGCGGGGTATGAGCAGTTCTTC. It yields the protein CASSLSGLAGYEQFF.

The chain combines TRBV9 with TRBJ2-2; D remains unclear. The CDR3 spans 13 residues. In germline, CDR1 is SGDLS, CDR2 YYNGEE. Trimming pared 4 bases from V and 4 bases from J, leaving 8 bases between. The CDR3 spells CASSPPATGELFF. In DNA, the CDR3 is TGTGCCAGCAGCCCCCCAGCCACCGGGGAGCTGTTTTTT.

The rearrangement joins TRBV12-5 to TRBJ1-1, with D possibly being TRBD1 (5 bases). Trimming removed 0 bases from V and 8 bases from J, with 19 bases in between. The CDR3 consists of 16 residues. Germline V lookup: CDR1 LGHNT, CDR2 FRNRAP. The CDR3 coding sequence is TGTGCTAGTGGTTTGGTATCGACGTTCGGGGGAGTCGAAGCTTTCTTT. It specifies CASGLVSTFGGVEAFF.